This T cell receptor (beta chain) derives from a study of control samples from healthy donors and cancer patients (TCRdb year 2020). To prepare the library, the immunoSEQ multiplex PCR assay was applied. Imported from immuneACCESS, the table was reduced by TCRdb to in-frame sequences with V and J called. These copies leave out some clones; in studies compared against another copy, an unresolved V gene accounts for under half, and the cause of the remainder is not known. The sample table records 5,500 to 7,500 clones; approximately 72% of these occur just once. In total, the top ten clones hold around 7.2% of the sample. This clone was counted only a few times. The clone's antigen remains unknown. Base qualities are not recorded, but no much larger clone differs from it by a single base. As encoded in the germline V gene, CDR1 is SGHTA while CDR2 is FQGTGA. V is clipped by 5 bases and J by 3 bases, and the sequence between their germline boundaries is 11 bases long. The CDR3 runs 14 residues from the cysteine to the phenylalanine. Only the CDR3 part of the read is kept: 42 bases, read in frame from the first base.

The rearranged chain carries TRBV7-3 and TRBJ2-1; the D gene is perhaps TRBD1, from 6 matching bases. The source of this sequence is a male donor with melanoma. The specimen sequenced was formalin-fixed, paraffin-embedded tissue. The CDR3 corresponds to CASSVGHFYNEQFF. Read as DNA, the sequence is TGTGCCAGCAGCGTGGGACACTTCTACAATGAGCAGTTCTTC. With the portions outside the CDR3 filled from the reference TRBV7-3 and TRBJ2-1 genes, the complete variable region becomes GAGVSQTPSNKVTEKGKYVELRCDPISGHTALYWYRQSLGQGPEFLIYFQGTGAADDSGLPNDRFFAVRPEGSVSTLKIQRTERGDSAVYLCASSVGHFYNEQFFGPGTRLTVL.